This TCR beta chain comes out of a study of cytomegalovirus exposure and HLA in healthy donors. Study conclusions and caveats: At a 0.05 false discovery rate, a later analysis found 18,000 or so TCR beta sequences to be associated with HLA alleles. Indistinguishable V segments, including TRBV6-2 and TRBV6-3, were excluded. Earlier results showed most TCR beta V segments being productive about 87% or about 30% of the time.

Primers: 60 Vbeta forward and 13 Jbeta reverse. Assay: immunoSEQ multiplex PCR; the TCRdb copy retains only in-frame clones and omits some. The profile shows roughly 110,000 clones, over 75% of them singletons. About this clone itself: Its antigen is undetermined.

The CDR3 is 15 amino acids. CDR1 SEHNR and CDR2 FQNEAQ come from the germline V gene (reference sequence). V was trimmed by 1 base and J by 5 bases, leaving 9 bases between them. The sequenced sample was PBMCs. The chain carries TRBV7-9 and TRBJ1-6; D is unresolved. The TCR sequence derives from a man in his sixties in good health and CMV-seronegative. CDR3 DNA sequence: TGTGCCAGCAGCTTAGAAACCGGTAATAATTCACCCCTCCACTTT. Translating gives CASSLETGNNSPLHF.